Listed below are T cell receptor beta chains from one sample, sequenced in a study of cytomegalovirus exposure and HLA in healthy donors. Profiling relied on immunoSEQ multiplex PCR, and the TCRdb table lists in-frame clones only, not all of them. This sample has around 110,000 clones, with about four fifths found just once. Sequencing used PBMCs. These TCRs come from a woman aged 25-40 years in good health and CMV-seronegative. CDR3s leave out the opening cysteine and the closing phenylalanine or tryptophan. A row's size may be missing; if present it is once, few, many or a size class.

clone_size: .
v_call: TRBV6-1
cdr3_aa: ASSELGRTTDTQY

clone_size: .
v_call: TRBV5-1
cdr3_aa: ASSLAGTSGIGTGELF

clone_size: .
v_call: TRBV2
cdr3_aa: ASSGGTSRKETQY

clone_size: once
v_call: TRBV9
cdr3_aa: ASSVGLDNEQF

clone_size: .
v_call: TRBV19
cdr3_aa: ASSMGPGRTYEQY

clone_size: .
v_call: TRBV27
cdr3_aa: ASSSTRPYEQY

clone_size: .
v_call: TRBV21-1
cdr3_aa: ASILGQGRIQPQH

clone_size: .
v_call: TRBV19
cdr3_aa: ASKPGVRSTEAF

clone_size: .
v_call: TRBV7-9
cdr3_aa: ASSSPTTRNLETQY

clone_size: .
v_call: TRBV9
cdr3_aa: ASSGQGKENTDTQY

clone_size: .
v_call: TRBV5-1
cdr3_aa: ASSLESATGAGEQY

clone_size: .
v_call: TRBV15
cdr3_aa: ATSRSLSEQY

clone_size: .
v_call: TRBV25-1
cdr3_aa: ASSEVGQAYGYT

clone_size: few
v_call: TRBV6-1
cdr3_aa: ASSRGTGEGRELF

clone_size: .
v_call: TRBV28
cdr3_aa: ASSPRSGTGLHEQY

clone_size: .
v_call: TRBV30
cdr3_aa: AWGWTGPNTEAF

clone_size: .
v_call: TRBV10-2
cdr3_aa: ASSHGQDSSYEQY

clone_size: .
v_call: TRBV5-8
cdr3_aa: ASSLGSQGFNEQY

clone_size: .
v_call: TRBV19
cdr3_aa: ASNTRGRTGELF

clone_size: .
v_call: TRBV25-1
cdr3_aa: ASSDPGTTHTEAF

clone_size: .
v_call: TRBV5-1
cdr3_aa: ASRVDSNSNQPQH

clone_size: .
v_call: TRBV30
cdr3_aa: AWSSTGNEQF

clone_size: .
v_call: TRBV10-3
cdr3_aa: AISKAGGEETQY

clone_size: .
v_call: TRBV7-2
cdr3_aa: ASSLGQGYSYEQY

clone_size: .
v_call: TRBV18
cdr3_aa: ASSPSGSWDQPQH

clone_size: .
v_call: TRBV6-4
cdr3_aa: ASRKTGNTGELF

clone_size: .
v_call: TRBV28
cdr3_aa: ASGGNRLGF

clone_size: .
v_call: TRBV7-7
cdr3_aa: ASSLVAGDHNEQF

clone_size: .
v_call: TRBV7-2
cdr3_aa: ASSLGRREPPNKQY

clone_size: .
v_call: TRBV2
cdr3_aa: ASGLVGNEQF

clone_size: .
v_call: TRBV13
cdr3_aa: ASSFKDSASGELF

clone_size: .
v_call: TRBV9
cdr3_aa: ASSVEPGTYEQY

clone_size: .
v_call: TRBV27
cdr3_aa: ASSLRPTDSYEQY

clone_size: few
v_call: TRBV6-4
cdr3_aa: ASSPGQGVEAF

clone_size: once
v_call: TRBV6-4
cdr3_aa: ASSATDNQPQH

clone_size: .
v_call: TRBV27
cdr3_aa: ASAIGGNSNQPQH

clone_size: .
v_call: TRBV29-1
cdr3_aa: SVGTGGNTEAF

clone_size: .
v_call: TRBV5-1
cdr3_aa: ASSLYSGYTGELF

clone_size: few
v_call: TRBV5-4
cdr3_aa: ASSQDPHSGANVLT

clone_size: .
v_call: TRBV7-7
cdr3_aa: ASSLRQGYEQY

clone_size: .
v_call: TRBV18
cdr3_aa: ASSPAPQGPYEQY

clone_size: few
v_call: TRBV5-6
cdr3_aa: ASSLDSGSRYEQY

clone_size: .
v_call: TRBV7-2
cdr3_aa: ASSAAGQGRAYEQY

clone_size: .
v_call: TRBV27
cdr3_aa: ASSRTDPYNEQF

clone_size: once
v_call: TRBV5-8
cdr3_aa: ASSLLAGKADTQY

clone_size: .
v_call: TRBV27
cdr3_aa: ASSLRRDRDPPRSNEQF

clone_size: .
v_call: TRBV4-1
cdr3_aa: ASSPVGGWNSPLH

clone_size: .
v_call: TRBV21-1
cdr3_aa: ASSKAYRVWTGELF

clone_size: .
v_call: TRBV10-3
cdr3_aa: AISVGTSGRTVYNEQF

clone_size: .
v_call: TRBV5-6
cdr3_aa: ASSGTDSYNEQF

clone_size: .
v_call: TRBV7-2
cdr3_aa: ASSLVQGAGGAF

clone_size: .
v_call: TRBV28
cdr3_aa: ASTETSGPISTDTQY

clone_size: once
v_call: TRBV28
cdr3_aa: ASSFPGGSYEQY

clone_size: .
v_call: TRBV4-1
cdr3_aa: ASSRLDRNSGNTIY

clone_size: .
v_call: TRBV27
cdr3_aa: ASSLQGNYGYT

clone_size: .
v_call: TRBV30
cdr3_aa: AWTTGLAETGELF

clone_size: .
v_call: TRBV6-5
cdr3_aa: ASSNVAGSEQF

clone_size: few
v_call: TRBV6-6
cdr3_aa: ASERQGVGQY